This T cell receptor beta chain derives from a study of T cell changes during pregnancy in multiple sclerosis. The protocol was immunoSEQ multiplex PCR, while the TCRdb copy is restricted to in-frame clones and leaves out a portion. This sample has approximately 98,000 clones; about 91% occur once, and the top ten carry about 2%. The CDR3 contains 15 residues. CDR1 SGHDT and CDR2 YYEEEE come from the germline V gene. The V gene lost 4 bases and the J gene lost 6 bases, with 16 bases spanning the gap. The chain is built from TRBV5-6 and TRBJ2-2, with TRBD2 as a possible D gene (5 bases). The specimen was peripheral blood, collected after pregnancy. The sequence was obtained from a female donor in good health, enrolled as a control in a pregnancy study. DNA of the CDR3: TGTGCCAGCAGCCTCCGGCGGGTAGTGGCCGGGGAGCTGTTTTTT. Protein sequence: CASSLRRVVAGELFF.